This T cell receptor beta chain derives from a study of blood T cell repertoires in COVID-19. Study-wide context: Researchers got acute and convalescent COVID-19 samples from the United States, Italy and Spain. Sources were T cells, B-cell-depleted T cells, or PBMCs; the material itself was cDNA or gDNA.

Clones were read by immunoSEQ multiplex PCR, and TCRdb kept only the in-frame ones, dropping some. The table records roughly 250,000 clones, approximately 80% of them present only once. The CDR3 is 13 residues long. The J segment lost 9 bases and the V segment lost 3 bases, leaving 6 bases of the junction unmatched. This clone was observed a handful of times. The source of this sequence is a woman of 80 years or more with acute or convalescent COVID-19. The sequenced material came from peripheral blood. The rearrangement uses TRBV12-3 or TRBV12-4 and TRBJ1-2; TRBD1 matches at 8 bases. The chain's CDR3 is CASSFGTGQRYTF. Here the CDR3 DNA reads TGTGCCAGCAGTTTTGGGACAGGTCAACGCTACACCTTC.